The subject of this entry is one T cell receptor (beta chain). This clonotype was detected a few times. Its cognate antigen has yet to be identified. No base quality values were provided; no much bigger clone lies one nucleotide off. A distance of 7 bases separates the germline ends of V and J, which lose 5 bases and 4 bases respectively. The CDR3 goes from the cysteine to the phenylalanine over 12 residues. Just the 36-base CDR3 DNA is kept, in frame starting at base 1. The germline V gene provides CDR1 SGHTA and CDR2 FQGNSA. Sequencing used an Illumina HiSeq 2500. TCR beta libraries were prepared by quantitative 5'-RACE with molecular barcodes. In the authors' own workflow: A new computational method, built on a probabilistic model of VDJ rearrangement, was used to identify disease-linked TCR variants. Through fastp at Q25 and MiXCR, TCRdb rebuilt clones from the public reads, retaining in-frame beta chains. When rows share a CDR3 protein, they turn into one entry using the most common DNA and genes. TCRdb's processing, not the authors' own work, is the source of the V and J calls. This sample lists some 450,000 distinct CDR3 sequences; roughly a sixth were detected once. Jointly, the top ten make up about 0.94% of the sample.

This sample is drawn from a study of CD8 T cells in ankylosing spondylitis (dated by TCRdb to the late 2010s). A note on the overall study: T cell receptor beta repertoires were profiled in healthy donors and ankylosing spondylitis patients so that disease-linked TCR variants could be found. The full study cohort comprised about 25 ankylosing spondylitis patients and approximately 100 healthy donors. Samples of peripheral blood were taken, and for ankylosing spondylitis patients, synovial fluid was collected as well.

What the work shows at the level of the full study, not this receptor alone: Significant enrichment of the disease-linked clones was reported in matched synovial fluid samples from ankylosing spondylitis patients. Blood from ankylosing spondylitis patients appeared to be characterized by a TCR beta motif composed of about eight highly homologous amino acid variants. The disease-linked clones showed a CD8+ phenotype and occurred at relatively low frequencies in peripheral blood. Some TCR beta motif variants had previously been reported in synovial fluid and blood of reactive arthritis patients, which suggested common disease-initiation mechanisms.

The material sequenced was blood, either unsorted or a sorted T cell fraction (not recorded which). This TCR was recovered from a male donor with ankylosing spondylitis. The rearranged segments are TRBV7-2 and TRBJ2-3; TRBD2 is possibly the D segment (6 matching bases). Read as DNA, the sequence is TGTGCCAGCAGCGCGGGGCCAGATACGCAGTATTTT. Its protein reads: CASSAGPDTQYF.